Here is one TCR beta chain with its context. This table comes from immunoSEQ multiplex PCR, and its TCRdb copy is limited to in-frame clones, with some not included. The data show some 70,000 clones, roughly 90% seen once. The sample originates from a study of T cell changes during pregnancy in multiple sclerosis. The CDR3 length is 15 residues. Germline CDR1 reads SGDLS; CDR2 reads YYNGEE. The ends lost 0 bases at V and 2 bases at J; junction bases unmatched: 5. The V and J genes are TRBV9 and TRBJ2-7, with 7 bases aligning to TRBD2. Sequenced here: CD8+ T cells from peripheral blood mononuclear cells, sampled before pregnancy. The sequence was collected from a female donor with multiple sclerosis, enrolled in a pregnancy study. The CDR3 nucleotides are TGTGCCAGCAGCGTAGCCGGGGGGACCACCTACGAGCAGTACTTC. Protein product: CASSVAGGTTYEQYF.